The 2 T cell receptor beta chains in this list originate from one sample, sequenced in a study of T-cell memory formation after mild COVID-19. TCRdb called the 5' RACE reads again in MiXCR, with one record for every CDR3 protein. The repertoire holds some 130,000 distinct CDR3 sequences, with about 18% as singletons. Sequencing used PBMCs or a T cell subset sorted from them (not recorded which). These receptor sequences come from a man between 18 and 35 years old who had mild COVID-19 (a few samples of this study predate the infection). Cell type and time point are not known.

This CDR3 reads CASSQGTGGPYEQYF. Here the CDR3 DNA reads TGTGCCAGCAGCCAAGGGACAGGGGGACCCTACGAGCAGTACTTC. The chain carries TRBV5-4 and TRBJ2-7; TRBD1 matches at 11 bases. The CDR3 is 15 residues long. The germline V gene encodes CDR1 SGHNT and CDR2 YYREEE (reference sequence). V was clipped by 4 bases and J by 2 bases; unmatched bases: 5.

This sequence joins TRBV7-6 and TRBJ2-3; D is uncertain. The germline V and J ends were trimmed by 0 bases and 1 base, with 17 bases remaining between them. This CDR3 region has 18 residues. From germline, CDR1 is SGHVS and CDR2 FNYEAQ. In DNA, the CDR3 is TGTGCCAGCAGCTTAGCGGGTCATGCTGGGTGGGGCACAGATACGCAGTATTTT. It specifies CASSLAGHAGWGTDTQYF.